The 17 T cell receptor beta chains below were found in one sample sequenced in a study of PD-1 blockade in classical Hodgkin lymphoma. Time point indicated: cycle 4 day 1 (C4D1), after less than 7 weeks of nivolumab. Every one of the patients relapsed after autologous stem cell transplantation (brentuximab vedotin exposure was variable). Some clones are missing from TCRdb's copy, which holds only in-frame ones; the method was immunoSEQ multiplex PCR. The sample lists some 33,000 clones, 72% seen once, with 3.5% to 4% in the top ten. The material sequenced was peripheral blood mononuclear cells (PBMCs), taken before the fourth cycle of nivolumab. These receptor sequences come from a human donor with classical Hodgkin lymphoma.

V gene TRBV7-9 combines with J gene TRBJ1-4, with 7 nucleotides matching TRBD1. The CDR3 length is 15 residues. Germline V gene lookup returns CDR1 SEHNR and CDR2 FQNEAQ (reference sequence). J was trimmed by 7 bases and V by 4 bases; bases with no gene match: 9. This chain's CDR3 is CASSSGHQGGEKLFF. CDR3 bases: TGTGCCAGCAGCTCAGGACACCAGGGGGGTGAAAAACTGTTTTTT.

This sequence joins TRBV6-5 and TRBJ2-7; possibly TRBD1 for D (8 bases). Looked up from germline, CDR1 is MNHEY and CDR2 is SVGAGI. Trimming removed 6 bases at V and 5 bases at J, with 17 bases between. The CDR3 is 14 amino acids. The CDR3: CASSDGGTGDEQYF. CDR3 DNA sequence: TGTGCCAGCAGCGACGGGGGGACAGGCGACGAGCAGTACTTC.

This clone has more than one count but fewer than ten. The CDR3 coding sequence is TGTGCCAGCAGACCCACATATTCAAAAGGGAACGGGACAGGGAGGTACAATGAGCAGTTCTTC. Translation: CASRPTYSKGNGTGRYNEQFF. The chain joins TRBV21-1 to TRBJ2-1; TRBD1 reflects the table's D call only, with no check against the DNA. TRBV21-1 is a known pseudogene. The CDR3 has 21 amino acids.

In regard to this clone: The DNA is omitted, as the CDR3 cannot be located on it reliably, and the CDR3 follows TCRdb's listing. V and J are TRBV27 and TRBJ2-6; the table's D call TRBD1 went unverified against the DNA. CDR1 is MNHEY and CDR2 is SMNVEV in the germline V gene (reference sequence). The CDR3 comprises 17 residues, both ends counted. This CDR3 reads CASSSSTGKSGANVLTF.

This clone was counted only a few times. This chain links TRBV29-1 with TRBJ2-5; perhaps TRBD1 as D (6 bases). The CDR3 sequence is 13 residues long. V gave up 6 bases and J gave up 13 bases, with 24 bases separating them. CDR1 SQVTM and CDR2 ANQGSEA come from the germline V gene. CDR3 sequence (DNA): TGCAGCGTAGCAGGGGACCGCGTACTTAAGGGGTACTTC. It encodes CSVAGDRVLKGYF.

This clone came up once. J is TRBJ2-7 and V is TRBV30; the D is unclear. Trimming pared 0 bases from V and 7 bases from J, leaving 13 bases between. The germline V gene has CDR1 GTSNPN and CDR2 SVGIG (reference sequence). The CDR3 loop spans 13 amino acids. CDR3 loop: CAWSVHTTREQYF. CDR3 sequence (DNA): TGTGCCTGGAGTGTACACACCACGCGGGAGCAGTACTTC.

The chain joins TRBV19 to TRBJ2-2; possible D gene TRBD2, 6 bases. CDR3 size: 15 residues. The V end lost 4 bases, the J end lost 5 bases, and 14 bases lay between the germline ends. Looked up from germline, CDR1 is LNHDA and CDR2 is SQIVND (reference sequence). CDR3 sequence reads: CASSTPSGGTGELFF. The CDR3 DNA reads TGTGCCAGTAGTACCCCGTCCGGGGGTACCGGGGAGCTGTTTTTT. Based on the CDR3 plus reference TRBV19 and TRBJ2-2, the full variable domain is DGGITQSPKYLFRKEGQNVTLSCEQNLNHDAMYWYRQDPGQGLRLIYYSQIVNDFQKGDIAEGYSVSREKKESFPLTVTSAQKNPTAFYLCASSTPSGGTGELFFGEGSRLTVL.

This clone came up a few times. CDR3 residues: CARGITGELFF. The CDR3 DNA reads as TGTGCCAGAGGAATCACCGGGGAGCTGTTTTTT. This chain connects TRBV2 to TRBJ2-2; no clear D gene. From germline, CDR1 is SNHLY and CDR2 FYNNEI. V shed 9 bases and J shed 4 bases, with 6 bases lying between them. The CDR3 has 11 residues.

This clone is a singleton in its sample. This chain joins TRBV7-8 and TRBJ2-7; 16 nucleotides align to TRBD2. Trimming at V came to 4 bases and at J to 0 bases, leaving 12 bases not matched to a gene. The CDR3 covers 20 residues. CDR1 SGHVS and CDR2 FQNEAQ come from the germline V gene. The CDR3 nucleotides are TGTGCCAGCAGCTCCCCTCAGGGACTAGCGGGGGGGCGTAGCTCCTACGAGCAGTACTTC. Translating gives CASSSPQGLAGGRSSYEQYF.

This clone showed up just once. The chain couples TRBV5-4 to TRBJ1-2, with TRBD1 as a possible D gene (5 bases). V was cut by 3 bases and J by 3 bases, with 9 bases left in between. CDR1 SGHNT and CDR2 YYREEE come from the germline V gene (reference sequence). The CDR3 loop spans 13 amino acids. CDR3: CASSYQGDYGYTF. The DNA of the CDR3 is TGTGCCAGCAGCTACCAGGGAGACTATGGCTACACCTTC.

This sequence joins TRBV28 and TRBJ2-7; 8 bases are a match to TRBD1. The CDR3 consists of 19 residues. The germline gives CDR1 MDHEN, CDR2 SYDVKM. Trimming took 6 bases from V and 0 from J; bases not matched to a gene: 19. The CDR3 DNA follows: TGTGCCAGCAGCATCGCCGGGACAGGTCTTCACCTTAGCTCCTACGAGCAGTACTTC. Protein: CASSIAGTGLHLSSYEQYF. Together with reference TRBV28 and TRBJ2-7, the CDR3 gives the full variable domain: DVKVTQSSRYLVKRTGEKVFLECVQDMDHENMFWYRQDPGLGLRLIYFSYDVKMKEKGDIPEGYSVSREKKERFSLILESASTNQTSMYLCASSIAGTGLHLSSYEQYFGPGTRLTVT.

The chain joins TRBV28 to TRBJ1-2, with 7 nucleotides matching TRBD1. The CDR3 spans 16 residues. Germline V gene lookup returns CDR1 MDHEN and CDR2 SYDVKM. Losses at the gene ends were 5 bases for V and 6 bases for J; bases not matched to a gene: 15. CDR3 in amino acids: CASSGGGSSVKDGYTF. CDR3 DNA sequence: TGTGCCAGCAGTGGAGGGGGCAGTAGTGTTAAGGATGGCTACACCTTC.

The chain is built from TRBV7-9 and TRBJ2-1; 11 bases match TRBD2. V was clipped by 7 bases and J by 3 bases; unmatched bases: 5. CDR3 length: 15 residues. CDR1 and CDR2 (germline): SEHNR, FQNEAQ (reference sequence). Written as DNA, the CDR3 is TGTGCCAGCAACTTGGGACTAGCGGACTACAATGAGCAGTTCTTC. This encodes CASNLGLADYNEQFF.

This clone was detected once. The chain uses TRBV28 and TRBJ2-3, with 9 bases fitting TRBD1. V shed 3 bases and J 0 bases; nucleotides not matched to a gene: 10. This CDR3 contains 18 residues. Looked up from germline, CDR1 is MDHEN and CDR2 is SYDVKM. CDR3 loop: CASSFTRGTGWSTDTQYF. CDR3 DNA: TGTGCCAGCAGTTTTACCCGGGGGACAGGGTGGAGCACAGATACGCAGTATTTT.

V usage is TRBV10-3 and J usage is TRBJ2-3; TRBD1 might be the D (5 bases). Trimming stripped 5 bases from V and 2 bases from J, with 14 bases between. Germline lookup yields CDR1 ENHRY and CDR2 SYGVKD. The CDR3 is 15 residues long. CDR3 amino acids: CAISPTRQNTDTQYF. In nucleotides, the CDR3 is TGTGCCATCAGTCCTACCCGACAGAACACAGATACGCAGTATTTT.

The CDR3 DNA follows: TGTGCCAGCAGTTATCCGACTGGACAGGGGATCTACGAGCAGTACTTC. It encodes CASSYPTGQGIYEQYF. V and J are TRBV6-5 and TRBJ2-7, with 9 bases aligning to TRBD1. This CDR3 region has 16 residues. Germline V gene sequence: CDR1 MNHEY, CDR2 SVGAGI. Germline trimming cut 3 bases from V and 3 bases from J; bases unmatched to any gene: 9.

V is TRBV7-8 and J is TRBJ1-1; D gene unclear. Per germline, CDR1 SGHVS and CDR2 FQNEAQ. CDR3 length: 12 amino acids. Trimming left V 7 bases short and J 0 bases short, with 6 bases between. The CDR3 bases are TGTGCCAGCAAACAAATGAACACTGAAGCTTTCTTT. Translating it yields CASKQMNTEAFF.